The 11 T cell receptor beta chains in this list originate from one sample, sequenced in a study of shared clonotypes between healthy human individuals. The naive CD8 subset, CD45RO-negative cells positively selected for CCR7, excluded terminally differentiated effector memory CD45RA+ cells. Produced via immunoSEQ multiplex PCR; TCRdb's table is partial and in-frame only. The sample records hundreds of thousands of clones, 95% to 98% being singletons. Sequenced sample: naive CD8+ T cells sorted from blood. These receptors were collected from a young man in good health.

V is TRBV7-6 and J is TRBJ2-1; tentatively, D is TRBD1 or TRBD2 (5 bases each). The CDR3 has 13 amino acids. Trimming stripped 0 bases from V and 8 bases from J, with 8 bases between. Germline values: CDR1 SGHVS, CDR2 FNYEAQ. CDR3 protein: CASSLAGDDEQFF. CDR3 sequence (DNA): TGTGCCAGCAGCTTAGCCGGGGACGATGAGCAGTTCTTC.

This chain's CDR3 is CARSLGTSTGDEQFF. CDR3 nucleotide sequence: TGTGCCAGATCCCTCGGGACCTCAACGGGGGATGAGCAGTTCTTC. The rearrangement uses TRBV2 and TRBJ2-1; TRBD2 is a possible D gene (6 bases). The germline V and J ends were trimmed by 9 bases and 8 bases, with 23 bases remaining between them. Germline lookup yields CDR1 SNHLY and CDR2 FYNNEI. The CDR3 covers 15 residues.

This clone was observed a single time. This chain links TRBV2 with TRBJ1-1; D gene ambiguous. The CDR3 contains 14 residues. The V end lost 2 bases, the J end lost 3 bases, and 10 bases lay between the germline ends. Germline-derived CDR1 and CDR2 are SNHLY and FYNNEI. The CDR3 bases are TGTGCCAGCAGTGAAAAGGGAGGGTACACTGAAGCTTTCTTT. Translated, it gives CASSEKGGYTEAFF.

The genes are TRBV5-1 and TRBJ2-7; 7 bases are shared with TRBD1. The germline V gene encodes CDR1 SGHRS and CDR2 YFSETQ. This CDR3 has 14 amino acids. Unmatched junction bases numbered 7, after V lost 4 bases and J lost 3 bases. The CDR3 coding sequence is TGCGCCAGCAGCCGAAAAGGGGACAGCTACGAGCAGTACTTC. Translating gives CASSRKGDSYEQYF.

V usage is TRBV19 and J usage is TRBJ2-7; 7 bases line up with TRBD1. The J segment lost 2 bases and the V segment lost 4 bases, leaving 5 bases of the junction unmatched. This CDR3 contains 14 residues. CDR1 is LNHDA and CDR2 is SQIVND in the germline V gene (reference sequence). CDR3 protein: CASSNSDRAYEQYF. The DNA of the CDR3 is TGTGCCAGTAGTAACTCCGACAGGGCCTACGAGCAGTACTTC.

This chain uses TRBV28 with TRBJ1-5, with D unresolved. CDR3 length: 13 amino acids. V lost 3 bases and J 9 bases, leaving 12 bases between the germline ends. Germline lookup yields CDR1 MDHEN and CDR2 SYDVKM. CDR3 DNA: TGTGCCAGCAGTTTTAGGCGGACGGGGCCCCAGCATTTT. Residues: CASSFRRTGPQHF.

The chain employs TRBV7-9 and TRBJ2-5; 11 positions match TRBD1. The CDR3 is 15 residues long. Germline assignment: CDR1 SEHNR and CDR2 FQNEAQ (reference sequence). V gave up 4 bases and J gave up 0 bases; unmatched junction bases: 1. The CDR3 spells CASSSGQGDQETQYF. CDR3 nucleotide sequence: TGTGCCAGCAGCTCGGGACAGGGGGACCAAGAGACCCAGTACTTC.

This chain connects TRBV30 to TRBJ1-4; D might be TRBD1 (5 bases). This CDR3 spans 18 amino acids. Germline V gene lookup returns CDR1 GTSNPN and CDR2 SVGIG (reference sequence). V lost 3 bases and J 6 bases, leaving 26 bases between the germline ends. The CDR3 spells CAWRPPEILSGLDEKLFF. The CDR3 nucleotides read TGTGCCTGGAGACCACCGGAAATCCTATCAGGGCTTGATGAAAAACTGTTTTTT.

This clone was found once. The chain recombines TRBV27 with TRBJ1-2, with 9 bases fitting TRBD1. CDR3 size: 14 residues. J lost 4 bases, V lost 6 bases, and 6 bases had no gene match. The V gene's germline CDR1 is MNHEY and CDR2 SMNVEV (reference sequence). CDR3 DNA sequence: TGTGCCAGCAGCACTACGGGACAGGGCTATGGCTACACCTTC. Its protein is CASSTTGQGYGYTF.

The chain employs TRBV7-8 and TRBJ2-2, with 11 bases that match TRBD1. V shed 6 bases, J shed 6 bases, and the junction held 6 bases outside the gene matches. Germline-derived CDR1 and CDR2 are SGHVS and FQNEAQ. This CDR3 is built from 15 residues. Here the CDR3 DNA reads TGTGCCAGCAGACCGGGACAGGGGGACGCCGGGGAGCTGTTTTTT. It codes for CASRPGQGDAGELFF.

This chain uses TRBV13 with TRBJ1-2, with TRBD1 matching 9 bases. CDR3 length: 15 residues. CDR1 is PRHDT and CDR2 is FYEKMQ in the germline V gene (reference sequence). V shed 5 bases and J 2 bases; nucleotides not matched to a gene: 6. The DNA for the CDR3 is TGTGCCAGCAGCCCAGGGACAGGGCAAAACTATGGCTACACCTTC. As protein: CASSPGTGQNYGYTF.